These 16 T cell receptor beta chains were sequenced from one sample in a study of naive and memory T cell subsets. The beta constant-region primer was an equimolar mix of two oligonucleotides covering TRBC1 and TRBC2. MiXCR, run by TCRdb on the UMI-ligation and nested PCR reads, gives a single entry per CDR3 protein. The sample lists 75,000 to 85,000 distinct CDR3 sequences, about an eighth seen once, with 0.75% to 1% in the top ten. Material: central memory CD4+ T cells from blood. These receptors all stem from a human donor in good health.

V usage is TRBV20-1 and J usage is TRBJ1-3; 8 nucleotides align to TRBD1. In germline, CDR1 is DFQATT, CDR2 SNEGSKA (reference sequence). The CDR3 is made up of 13 amino acids. The J segment lost 1 base and the V segment lost 6 bases, leaving 2 bases of the junction unmatched. The CDR3 bases are TGCAGTGCCAGGACAGGGTCTGGAAACACCATATATTTT. This gives the protein CSARTGSGNTIYF.

This clonotype has just a few counts. The J gene is TRBJ2-7, the V gene TRBV7-8; D unclear. Germline CDR1 reads SGHVS; CDR2 reads FQNEAQ. Trimming took 1 base from V and 6 from J, leaving 7 bases between them. This CDR3 contains 12 residues. This CDR3 reads CASSLGQSEQYF. CDR3 in DNA: TGTGCCAGCAGCTTAGGTCAGTCCGAGCAGTACTTC.

This clonotype was seen many times. Here the CDR3 DNA reads TGTGCCACCAGCAGGAGTAGACAGGGTCTCTACGAGCAGTACTTC. Its translation: CATSRSRQGLYEQYF. The V gene is TRBV15, the J gene TRBJ2-7; 7 bases fit TRBD1. This CDR3 has 15 residues. Germline CDR1 is LNHNV and CDR2 is YYDKDF (reference sequence). V was clipped by 3 bases and J by 3 bases; unmatched bases: 8.

This clonotype has a handful of counts. This chain uses TRBV6-2 or TRBV6-3 with TRBJ1-5; D is uncertain. The CDR3 is 13 amino acids. Germline lookup yields CDR1 MNHEY and CDR2 SVGEGT. Trimming left V 5 bases short and J 1 base short, with 6 bases between. CDR3 DNA: TGTGCCAGCAGTCGGGGAAGCAATCAGCCCCAGCATTTT. Its protein product is CASSRGSNQPQHF.

CDR3 sequence: CATSDSSWTSGNNEQFF. DNA of the CDR3: TGTGCCACCAGTGATTCCTCGTGGACTAGCGGGAACAATGAGCAGTTCTTC. V and J are TRBV24-1 and TRBJ2-1; 12 nucleotides line up with TRBD2. The CDR3 sequence is 17 residues long. Germline CDR1 is KGHDR and CDR2 is SFDVKD. The V segment lost 2 bases and the J segment 5 bases; nucleotides outside the gene matches: 6.

The chain links TRBV4-3 to TRBJ2-2, with TRBD2 as a possible D gene (5 bases). This CDR3 has 15 residues. V lost 1 base, J lost 1 base, and 7 bases lay in between. Germline CDR1 reads LGHNA; CDR2 reads YSLEER. Written as DNA, the CDR3 is TGCGCCAGCAGCCAAGTCAGCGGGAACACCGGGGAGCTGTTTTTT. This sequence encodes CASSQVSGNTGELFF.

The genes are TRBV3-1 and TRBJ2-2; 9 bases fit TRBD2. Germline V CDR1 and CDR2: LGHDT, YNNKEL (reference sequence). The CDR3 sequence is 15 residues long. V lost 4 bases to trimming and J lost 6 bases; unmatched junction nucleotides: 6. CDR3 nucleotide sequence: TGTGCCAGCAGCCCACGGACTAGCGTTGCCGGGGAGCTGTTTTTT. It encodes CASSPRTSVAGELFF.

This clonotype has ten or more counts. This chain joins TRBV7-2 and TRBJ2-4; possibly TRBD1 for D (6 bases). V lost 3 bases to trimming and J lost 0 bases, with 18 bases between them. The germline V gene encodes CDR1 SGHTA and CDR2 FQGNSA. There are 18 residues in the CDR3. CDR3 nucleotides: TGTGCCAGCAGCTTTGCGACTCGGGACACCTTAGCCAAAAACATTCAGTACTTC. It yields the protein CASSFATRDTLAKNIQYF.

J is TRBJ2-5 and V is TRBV9; 10 bases fit TRBD2. This CDR3 has 14 amino acids. V was pared by 3 bases and J by 3 bases, with 2 bases of the junction left unmatched. The V gene's germline CDR1 is SGDLS and CDR2 YYNGEE. CDR3 sequence (DNA): TGTGCCAGCAGCGCCGGACTAGCGGAAGAGACCCAGTACTTC. It yields the protein CASSAGLAEETQYF.

This clonotype was seen a handful of times. The rearrangement links TRBV12-3 or TRBV12-4 to TRBJ1-3; D unclear. The V gene lost 6 bases and the J gene lost 0 bases, with 9 bases spanning the gap. CDR3 size: 14 residues. The CDR3 reads CASSQSYSGNTIYF. In DNA, the CDR3 is TGTGCCAGCAGCCAGAGTTACTCTGGAAACACCATATATTTT.

The chain carries TRBV2 and TRBJ2-5, with unresolved D. This CDR3 comprises 11 residues. Trimming took 6 bases from V and 5 from J, leaving 7 bases between them. CDR1 SNHLY and CDR2 FYNNEI come from the germline V gene. The CDR3 nucleotides read TGTGCCAGCAGGGGGTCGGAGACCCAGTACTTC. This translates into CASRGSETQYF.

The chain has TRBV4-2 and TRBJ1-2, with D maybe TRBD1 (5 bases). Trimming pared 0 bases from V and 8 bases from J, leaving 16 bases between. CDR1 is LGHNA and CDR2 is YNFKEQ in the germline V gene. CDR3 size: 15 residues. The CDR3 region is CASSQDGQGSLGYTF. As DNA, the CDR3 is TGTGCCAGCAGCCAAGATGGGCAGGGCAGCCTAGGCTACACCTTC.

The chain has TRBV3-1 and TRBJ2-6; D not certain. With 8 bases removed from V and 0 bases from J, the gap between germline ends came to 8 bases. The CDR3 sequence is 14 residues long. Germline V lookup: CDR1 LGHDT, CDR2 YNNKEL (reference sequence). CDR3 sequence: CASGPASGANVLTF. CDR3 DNA sequence: TGTGCCAGCGGCCCTGCCTCTGGGGCCAACGTCCTGACTTTC.

This chain connects TRBV6-6 to TRBJ2-7; no definite D call. Germline lookup yields CDR1 MNHNY and CDR2 SVGAGI (reference sequence). The CDR3 has 15 residues. Trimming took off 2 bases at V and 4 bases at J, with 15 bases between the two ends. This CDR3 is CASSYALGPQYEQYF. CDR3 nucleotide sequence: TGTGCCAGCAGTTACGCGCTAGGCCCTCAATACGAGCAGTACTTC.

This clonotype was seen a handful of times. The genes are TRBV7-2 and TRBJ2-3, with D unresolved. The CDR3 is made up of 14 amino acids. V gave up 5 bases and J gave up 6 bases, with 15 bases separating them. CDR1 is SGHTA and CDR2 is FQGNSA in the germline V gene. This CDR3 is CASSQGTLYDTQYF. CDR3 bases: TGTGCCAGCAGCCAAGGAACCCTGTATGATACGCAGTATTTT.

J is TRBJ1-5 and V is TRBV30, with D possibly matching TRBD1 (5 bases). Germline assignment: CDR1 GTSNPN and CDR2 SVGIG (reference sequence). The CDR3 is 14 residues long. The V end lost 4 bases, the J end lost 1 base, and 11 bases lay between the germline ends. The CDR3 bases are TGTGCCTGGACCGGGGCAGGGAGCAATCAGCCCCAGCATTTT. Amino acids: CAWTGAGSNQPQHF. Combining the CDR3 with reference TRBV30 and TRBJ1-5 gives the whole variable domain SQTIHQWPATLVQPVGSPLSLECTVEGTSNPNLYWYRQAAGRGLQLLFYSVGIGQISSEVPQNLSASRPQDRQFILSSKKLLLSDSGFYLCAWTGAGSNQPQHFGDGTRLSIL.